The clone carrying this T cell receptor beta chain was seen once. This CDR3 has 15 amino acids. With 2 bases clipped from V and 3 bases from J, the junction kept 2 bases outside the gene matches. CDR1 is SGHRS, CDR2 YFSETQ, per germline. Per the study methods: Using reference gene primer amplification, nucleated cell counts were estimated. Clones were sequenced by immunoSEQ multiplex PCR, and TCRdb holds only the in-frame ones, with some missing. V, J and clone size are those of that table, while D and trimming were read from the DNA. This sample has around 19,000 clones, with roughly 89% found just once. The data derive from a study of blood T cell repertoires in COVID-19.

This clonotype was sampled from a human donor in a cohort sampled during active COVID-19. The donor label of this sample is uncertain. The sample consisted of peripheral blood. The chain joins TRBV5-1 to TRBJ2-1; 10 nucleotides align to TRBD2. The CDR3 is CASSFGTSDYNEQFF. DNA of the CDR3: TGCGCCAGCAGCTTTGGGACTAGCGACTACAATGAGCAGTTCTTC.